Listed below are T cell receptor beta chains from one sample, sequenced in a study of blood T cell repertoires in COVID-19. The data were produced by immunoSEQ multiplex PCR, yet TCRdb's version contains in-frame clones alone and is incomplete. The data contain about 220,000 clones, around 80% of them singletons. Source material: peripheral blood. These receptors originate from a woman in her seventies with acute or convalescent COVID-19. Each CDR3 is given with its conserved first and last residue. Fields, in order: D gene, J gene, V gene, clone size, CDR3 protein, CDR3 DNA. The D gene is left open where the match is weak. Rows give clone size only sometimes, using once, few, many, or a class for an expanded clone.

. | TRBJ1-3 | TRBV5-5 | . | CASSEYSGNTIYF | TGTGCCAGCAGCGAGTACTCTGGAAACACCATATATTTT
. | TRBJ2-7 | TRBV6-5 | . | CASRVLPSSSYEQYF | TGTGCCAGCAGAGTACTCCCTTCGAGCTCCTACGAGCAGTACTTC
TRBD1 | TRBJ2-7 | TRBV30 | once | CAWSVDRGNYEQYF | TGTGCCTGGAGTGTTGACAGGGGTAACTACGAGCAGTACTTC
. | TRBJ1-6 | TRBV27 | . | CASSAEGGLGSPLHF | TGTGCCAGCAGTGCCGAGGGGGGGTTGGGGTCACCCCTCCACTTT
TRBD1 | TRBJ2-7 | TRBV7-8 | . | CASRSQGSLNEQYF | TGTGCCAGCAGATCACAGGGGTCGCTCAACGAGCAGTACTTC
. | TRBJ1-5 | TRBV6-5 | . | CASTIDGDQPQHF | TGTGCCAGCACTATTGACGGGGATCAGCCCCAGCATTTT
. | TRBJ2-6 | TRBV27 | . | CASSLGGSAGANVLTF | TGTGCCAGCAGTTTGGGGGGTTCGGCCGGGGCCAACGTCCTGACTTTC
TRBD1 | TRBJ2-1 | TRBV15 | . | CATSRERRQGLVNEQFF | TGTGCCACCAGCAGAGAAAGGAGACAGGGGTTGGTCAATGAGCAGTTCTTC
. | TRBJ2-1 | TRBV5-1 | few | CASRSQIAPNNEQFF | TGCGCCAGCCGGTCGCAGATAGCGCCGAACAATGAGCAGTTCTTC
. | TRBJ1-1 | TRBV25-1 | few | CASSAYTLNTEAFF | TGTGCCAGCAGTGCTTACACCTTGAACACTGAAGCTTTCTTT
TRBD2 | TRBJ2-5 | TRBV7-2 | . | CASSARLAESTQYF | TGTGCCAGCAGCGCGCGACTAGCGGAATCGACCCAGTACTTC
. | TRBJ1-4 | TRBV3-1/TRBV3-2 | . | CASSQGPEKLFF | TGTGCCAGCAGCCAGGGCCCTGAAAAACTGTTTTTT
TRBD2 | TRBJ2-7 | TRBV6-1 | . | CASSEAGLPYYEQYF | TGTGCCAGCAGTGAGGCGGGACTACCGTATTACGAGCAGTACTTC
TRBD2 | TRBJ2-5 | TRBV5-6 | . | CASSPELAGLETQYF | TGTGCCAGCAGCCCCGAACTAGCGGGGCTAGAGACCCAGTACTTC
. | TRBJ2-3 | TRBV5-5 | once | CASSSFEVETTDTQYF | TGTGCCAGCAGCTCCTTCGAGGTCGAAACCACAGATACGCAGTATTTT
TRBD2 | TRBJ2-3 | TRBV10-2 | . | CASRGLAGGVTDTQYF | TGCGCCAGCCGGGGACTAGCGGGGGGGGTCACAGATACGCAGTATTTT
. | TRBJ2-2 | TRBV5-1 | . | CASSLRGAGELFF | TGCGCCAGCAGCTTAAGGGGTGCCGGGGAGCTGTTTTTT
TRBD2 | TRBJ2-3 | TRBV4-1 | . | CASSQGIPGTSGTDTQYF | TGCGCCAGCAGCCAGGGGATACCGGGGACTAGCGGCACAGATACGCAGTATTTT
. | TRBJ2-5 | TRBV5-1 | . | CASRLGGESRETQYF | TGCGCCAGCAGGTTAGGCGGGGAGTCTCGTGAGACCCAGTACTTC
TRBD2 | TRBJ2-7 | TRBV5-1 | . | CASSLRLAGLYEQYF | TGCGCCAGCAGCTTAAGACTAGCGGGGCTCTACGAGCAGTACTTC
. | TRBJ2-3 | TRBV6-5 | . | CASSSRVSTDTQYF | TGTGCCAGCAGCTCCCGGGTTAGCACAGATACGCAGTATTTT
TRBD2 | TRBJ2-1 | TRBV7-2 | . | CASSLVAGGRNEQFF | TGTGCCAGCAGCTTAGTAGCGGGGGGAAGGAATGAGCAGTTCTTC
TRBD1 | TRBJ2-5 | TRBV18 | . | CASSPGDRVQETQYF | TGTGCCAGCTCACCCGGAGACAGGGTACAAGAGACCCAGTACTTC
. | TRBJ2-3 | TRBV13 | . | CASSLNRLNTQYF | TGTGCCAGCAGCTTGAATAGATTAAATACGCAGTATTTT
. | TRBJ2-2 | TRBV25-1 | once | CASRTENTGELFF | TGTGCCAGCAGGACAGAAAACACCGGGGAGCTGTTTTTT
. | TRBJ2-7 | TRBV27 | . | CASSLSAGSYEQYF | TGTGCCAGCAGTTTATCAGCTGGTTCCTACGAGCAGTACTTC
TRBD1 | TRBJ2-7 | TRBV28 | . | CASSLKGAPRGIWQYF | TGTGCCAGCAGTTTAAAGGGGGCTCCCAGGGGGATATGGCAGTACTTC
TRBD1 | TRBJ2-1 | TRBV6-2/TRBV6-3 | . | CASSRRDRSYNEQFF | TGTGCCAGCAGTCGCCGGGACAGATCCTACAATGAGCAGTTCTTC
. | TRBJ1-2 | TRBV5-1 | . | CASSPGDYNYGYTF | TGCGCCAGCAGTCCAGGGGACTACAACTATGGCTACACCTTC
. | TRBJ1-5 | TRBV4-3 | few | CASSQEGHRQGNQPQHF | TGCGCCAGCAGCCAAGAAGGACACCGACAGGGCAATCAGCCCCAGCATTTT
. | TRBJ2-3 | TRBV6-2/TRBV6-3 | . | CASSYESGFTDTQYF | TGTGCCAGCAGTTACGAATCGGGGTTCACAGATACGCAGTATTTT
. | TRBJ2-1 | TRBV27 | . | CASKGSGKETYNEQFF | TGTGCCAGCAAGGGATCAGGGAAAGAAACTTACAATGAGCAGTTCTTC
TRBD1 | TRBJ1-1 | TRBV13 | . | CASSPGQGAEAFF | TGTGCCAGCAGCCCCGGACAGGGGGCTGAAGCTTTCTTT
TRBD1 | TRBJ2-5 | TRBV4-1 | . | CASSQGQGETQYF | TGCGCCAGCAGCCAAGGACAGGGCGAGACCCAGTACTTC
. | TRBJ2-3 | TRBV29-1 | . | CSVAGLASGTDTQYF | TGCAGCGTTGCCGGGTTAGCGAGCGGGACAGATACGCAGTATTTT
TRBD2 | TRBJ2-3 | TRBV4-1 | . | CASSRLITSADTQYF | TGCGCCAGCAGCCGACTCATAACTAGCGCAGATACGCAGTATTTT
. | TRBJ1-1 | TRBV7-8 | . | CASSSGMNTEAFF | TGTGCCAGCAGCTCCGGGATGAACACTGAAGCTTTCTTT